This T cell receptor (beta chain) was observed in a study of cytomegalovirus exposure and HLA in healthy donors (dated by TCRdb to about 2017). Regarding the research as a whole: An earlier analysis of approximately 550 of the donors reported roughly 300 Gb of sequence data and some 120 million unique TCR beta sequences from about 200 million T cells. The study aimed to test whether cataloging public T cell receptors could reveal signatures of past pathogen exposure. Across some 400 genotyped donors of the cohort, an average of roughly 250,000 unique TCR beta nucleotide sequences per donor were sequenced, and approximately 17% of those sequences were non-productive. Every repertoire in the discovery cohort had been generated on one and the same sequencing platform. Donor age, sex, ethnicity and CMV serostatus were collected together with the repertoire data. A separate validation cohort of 100 to 150 different subjects was used in addition to the roughly 720-subject first cohort. A later genetic analysis used genome-wide SNP genotypes for about 65% of the 666 donors, treating that subset as a discovery cohort. The later analysis used no new phenotypic data to find candidate immune exposures, relying instead on TCR beta sequences and their occurrence across donors. Of the 300 to 400 genotyped donors, around 81% fell in the genetic ancestry cluster associated with self-reported Caucasian donors. About 280 gigabases of sequencing data and roughly 90 million unique TCR sequences were included in an early release covering about 620 HLA-typed donors. To predict cytomegalovirus infection status, the study brought together high-throughput TCR immunosequencing, statistical association of individual TCRs with disease status, and machine learning. Typing coverage varied by locus: roughly 629-630 donors for A, B, C, DRB1 and DQB1; roughly 500 for DQA1; approximately 610 for DPA1; roughly 450 for DPB1. The study used immunosequencing to profile the T cell repertoires of approximately 630 subjects and linked those repertoires to cytomegalovirus serostatus. Because of strong linkage in the cohort, five DR-DQ haplotypes were treated as single units for association and clustering. To decide whether each TCR beta V gene segment behaved as functional or pseudogenic, an earlier analysis of fewer than 750 of the donors relied on high-throughput TCR beta sequencing. Both class I and class II loci were covered by HLA typing, at four-digit resolution. A later analysis re-analyzed previously published TCR beta repertoires from 650 to 800 donors and added high-resolution HLA genotyping to study TCR occurrence patterns.

Library generation was performed with the immunoSEQ multiplex PCR assay. For the multiplex PCR, a mixture combining 60 forward primers for TCR Vbeta segments and 13 reverse primers for TCR Jbeta segments was used. A multiplex PCR assay on genomic DNA amplified the CDR3 region of rearranged TCR beta genes. The Illumina HiSeq System was used to sequence the amplified TCR beta libraries as 87-base-pair reads. In the source study's methods: A later analysis tallied 75 million to 95 million unique TCR beta chains across the 666 repertoires, and some 12 million of those chains were shared by two or more donors. A nearest-neighbor algorithm error-corrected the raw reads and collapsed the reads into unique sequences, merging closely related sequences to remove PCR and sequencing errors. CDR3 sequences were aligned to IMGT reference sequences to assign V, D and J gene segments. Each retained sequence needed at least a six-nucleotide match to both a V gene segment and a J gene segment. Rearrangements were called productive when the CDR3 lacked stop codons and stayed in frame with V and J; all others were non-productive. Following IMGT convention, CDR3 was defined as the stretch from the second conserved V-encoded cysteine to the conserved J-encoded phenylalanine. The earlier analysis of about 590 of the donors excluded sequences that lacked an unambiguous match to a single V gene segment. An earlier analysis of over 450 of the donors classified V segments as functional when productive rearrangements were above 56.7% and as segregating when the standard deviation between donors was above 5%. A statistical classification framework was built for diagnosing cytomegalovirus status from the catalog of TCR beta chain sequences. A later analysis assigned V and J genes by comparing TCR nucleotide sequences with IMGT/GENE-DB human TR gene sequences. Using the TCRdist pipeline, a later analysis assigned CDR3 sequences along with most-parsimonious VDJ recombination scenarios. In a later analysis, each TCR beta chain was defined by its CDR3 amino acid sequence together with its V-gene family, and reads lacking a unique V-gene family were excluded. A later analysis removed 550 to 700 highly shared, low-generation-probability nucleotide sequences to deal with suspected cross-contamination and a sequencing artifact. A later analysis calculated a clonal expansion index for each public chain from normalized within-repertoire ranks of inferred template counts. In a later analysis, generation probabilities were computed with a VDJ recombination model fitted to out-of-frame rearrangements, and the resulting probabilities were checked against IGoR. A later analysis scored TCR-TCR, TCR-HLA and TCR-CMV co-occurrence with hypergeometric tests, applying a repertoire-size bias correction to TCR pairs. A later analysis estimated false discovery rates by permuting HLA or CMV assignments 20 times. A later analysis grouped co-occurring TCRs with DBSCAN, adding TCRdist sequence similarity when clustering within HLA-allele-positive subsets. Repertoires with fewer than 30,000 or more than 120,000 public chains, plus five repertoires with anomalous nucleotide sharing, were excluded from co-occurrence clustering. What TCRdb holds here is the immuneACCESS table cut down to in-frame rearrangements. Part of the clones is not present; checked against another copy, under half of the missing clones reflect an unresolved V gene, and the others are unexplained. V, J and clone size were drawn from that table, and D and trimming were deduced from the DNA. Present in this sample are 150,000 to 200,000 clones, roughly four fifths of which were seen just once. Together, the top ten hold over 5% of the sample.

The cohort consisted of 670 or so healthy bone marrow donors. At the time of sampling, all cohort members were nominally healthy, though unrecorded immune exposures were likely present. The donor tested CMV seropositive and was one of the 289 seropositive cohort members. Every donor gave a peripheral blood sample, and the peripheral blood mononuclear cells from that sample were used for TCR beta sequencing. The Qiagen DNeasy Blood Extraction Kit was used to extract genomic DNA from the blood cell samples. On this clone: Its antigen remains undetermined. Per-base quality was not reported, and no clone a single base away is much larger than it.

In the germline V gene, CDR1 corresponds to SGDLS and CDR2 to YYNGEE. The CDR3 holds 16 amino acids from the cysteine to the phenylalanine. Only CDR3 DNA is held: 48 bases, read in frame from base 1. V loses 0 bases of germline sequence and J loses 4 bases, and the interval between the two ends is 15 bases. Overall results and qualifications from the work: CMV serostatus was the only immune exposure information available for the cohort. In vitro tests confirmed that a few of the cytomegalovirus-associated TCR beta chains recognize cytomegalovirus antigens. In a later genetic analysis, a missense DCLRE1C variant was associated with V-gene and J-gene trimming of TCR beta chains, and the association was replicated in an independent cohort. At a false discovery rate of 0.05, a later analysis linked some 17,000 TCR beta sequences to specific HLA alleles. Because some donors lacked HLA typing at each locus, the association tests relied only on the typed subset. According to a later analysis, TCR association rates differed among HLA loci, with DRB1 alleles showing the most associated TCRs and HLA-C alleles showing the fewest. Compared with equally common non-associated chains, HLA-associated TCR beta chains in a later analysis were more clonally expanded and had lower generation probabilities. Presence/absence analyses assumed roughly uniform sequencing depth across donors, an assumption that may not hold. The study listed approximately 150 TCR beta chains as associated with cytomegalovirus. A further reported finding was that TCR beta sequences accurately predicted the HLA-A and HLA-B alleles for most subjects in the first cohort. When HLA alleles, especially DR and DQ, strongly co-occurred, attributing TCR associations to individual alleles was difficult. The authors suggested that the approach could potentially be generalized to other disease states and immunological phenotypes. A later genetic analysis reported fewer N-insertions in productive TCRs among donors in an Asian-associated ancestry cluster than the roughly 670-donor mean. Because counts were too low, seventeen rarely observed V segments, including chromosome 9 orphons, were left out of the earlier analysis of roughly 600 of the donors. According to a later analysis, parvovirus B19, influenza, CMV and Epstein-Barr virus appeared linked to several top co-occurrence clusters. Most TCR sequences were seen in very few donors, while some public TCRs were found in many individuals. A group of highly shared sequence variants was considered likely to be a technical artifact of the sequencing pipeline. Linkage disequilibrium might explain the correlated functional status among segregating V segments, but an unknown experimental factor could not be excluded. An earlier analysis of 587 of the donors showed that most TCR beta V segments appeared in productive rearrangements either about 87% or about 30% of the time, which broadly matched IMGT annotations. The 87-base-pair reads could not distinguish some IMGT-functional V segments, including TRBV6-2 and TRBV6-3, so those segments were excluded. In a later analysis, most CMV-associated TCR beta chains were found to appear HLA-restricted, with HLA associations seemingly driven largely by CMV exposure. Cytomegalovirus status was reported to be diagnosed by the classifier with high specificity and sensitivity in both the original and validation cohorts. The cohort was sequenced for TCR beta chains only, and without alpha or paired-chain data the features that could be detected were limited.

The sequence was collected from a woman between 45 and 60 years old in good health and CMV-seropositive. The material sequenced was PBMCs. In this chain, TRBV9 is recombined with TRBJ2-3; D gene: possibly TRBD2, on 7 matching bases. The CDR3 protein: CASSVELGGQADTQYF. The sequenced DNA: TGTGCCAGCAGCGTAGAGCTGGGGGGGCAAGCAGATACGCAGTATTTT.